A single sample gave rise to the 15 T cell receptor beta chains below, sequenced in a study of blood T cell repertoires in COVID-19. Measured with immunoSEQ multiplex PCR; TCRdb has only the in-frame clones, and not every one. The sample consists of approximately 230,000 clones, about 86% of them appearing once. The sequencing input was peripheral blood. These TCRs come from a man older than 75 with acute or convalescent COVID-19.

This chain links TRBV5-1 with TRBJ2-6; D is undetermined. The V gene's germline CDR1 is SGHRS and CDR2 YFSETQ. The CDR3 consists of 18 residues. Deletions cut 4 bases from V and 0 bases from J, with 17 bases between. CDR3 in amino acids: CASSPYAAVTSGANVLTF. CDR3 nucleotides: TGCGCCAGCAGCCCTTATGCGGCAGTCACCTCTGGGGCCAACGTCCTGACTTTC. Looking up the rest from reference TRBV5-1 and TRBJ2-6 gives the full variable domain: KAGVTQTPRYLIKTRGQQVTLSCSPISGHRSVSWYQQTPGQGLQFLFEYFSETQRNKGNFPGRFSGRQFSNSRSEMNVSTLELGDSALYLCASSPYAAVTSGANVLTFGAGSRLTVL.

This clone was detected a few times. The gene calls are TRBV5-1 and TRBJ2-7; D might be TRBD1 (6 bases). V dropped 5 bases and J dropped 1 base, with 28 bases sitting between them. This CDR3 has 19 amino acids. In germline, CDR1 is SGHRS, CDR2 YFSETQ. CDR3 nucleotide sequence: TGCGCCAGCAGTTCAGCTTCGGCGCAATACAGGGCCTCTTCCTACGAGCAGTACTTC. Amino acid sequence: CASSSASAQYRASSYEQYF.

The chain couples TRBV19 to TRBJ2-1; TRBD1 matches 8 bases. The V gene end was trimmed by 7 bases and the J gene end by 1 base; junction bases not matched to a gene: 9. The CDR3 is 16 amino acids. The germline gives CDR1 LNHDA, CDR2 SQIVND (reference sequence). CDR3 bases: TGTGCCAGTACCCAGGGGGCGGGACGTTCCTACAATGAGCAGTTCTTC. Its translation: CASTQGAGRSYNEQFF.

The chain employs TRBV5-6 and TRBJ1-2; 7 bases agree with TRBD1. The CDR3 has 15 amino acids. Losses at the gene ends were 4 bases for V and 4 bases for J; bases not matched to a gene: 10. Germline V CDR1 and CDR2: SGHDT, YYEEEE. The CDR3 spells CASSQRQGGGYGYTF. The CDR3 coding sequence is TGTGCCAGCAGCCAACGACAGGGAGGTGGCTATGGCTACACCTTC.

This clone was recorded a few times. The chain combines TRBV11-2 with TRBJ1-3; D unresolved. In germline, CDR1 is SGHAT, CDR2 FQNNGV. Trimming pared 2 bases from V and 0 bases from J, leaving 8 bases between. The CDR3 spans 15 residues. The DNA of the CDR3 is TGTGCCAGCAGCTTACTAAAGCTCTCTGGAAACACCATATATTTT. It encodes CASSLLKLSGNTIYF. The whole variable domain, remainder taken from reference TRBV11-2 and TRBJ1-3, is EAGVAQSPRYKIIEKRQSVAFWCNPISGHATLYWYQQILGQGPKLLIQFQNNGVVDDSQLPKDRFSAERLKGVDSTLKIQPAKLEDSAVYLCASSLLKLSGNTIYFGEGSWLTVV.

This clone was counted a few times. The chain recombines TRBV7-2 with TRBJ1-1; D gene ambiguous. This CDR3 is built from 12 residues. V was cut by 5 bases and J by 8 bases, with 12 bases left in between. Germline CDR1 and CDR2: SGHTA and FQGNSA. In DNA, the CDR3 is TGTGCCAGCAGCCTACCCCGAGGGGAAGCTTTCTTT. Translating gives CASSLPRGEAFF.

The rearrangement links TRBV12-3 or TRBV12-4 to TRBJ1-5; 8 nucleotides align to TRBD1. The CDR3 totals 13 residues. J gave up 2 bases and V 6 bases, and 0 bases lay outside the gene matches. CDR3 residues: CASRQGGNQPQHF. CDR3 bases: TGTGCCAGCAGACAGGGGGGCAATCAGCCCCAGCATTTT.

V is TRBV7-9 and J is TRBJ2-1; 12 bases line up with TRBD2. This CDR3 contains 15 residues. V lost 4 bases to trimming and J lost 5 bases; unmatched junction nucleotides: 3. Germline CDR1 SEHNR, CDR2 FQNEAQ (reference sequence). The chain's CDR3 is CASSYLAGGNNEQFF. The CDR3 DNA follows: TGTGCCAGCAGCTACCTAGCGGGAGGGAACAATGAGCAGTTCTTC.

The rearrangement uses TRBV30 and TRBJ1-2; TRBD1 aligns across 8 bases. Germline CDR1 and CDR2: GTSNPN and SVGIG (reference sequence). Trimming removed 3 bases from V and 2 bases from J; junction bases left unmatched: 17. This CDR3 contains 18 residues. In nucleotides, the CDR3 is TGTGCCTGGAGAAAAACACCCCCTTACAGGGGGAAGAACTATGGCTACACCTTC. Translating gives CAWRKTPPYRGKNYGYTF.

J is TRBJ2-2 and V is TRBV5-4; TRBD2 aligns across 10 bases. From germline, CDR1 is SGHNT and CDR2 YYREEE (reference sequence). The CDR3 length is 17 residues. V shed 1 base, J shed 6 bases, and the junction held 9 bases outside the gene matches. The CDR3 bases are TGTGCCAGCAGCTTGTCCCTAACGAGCGGGAGGGCCGGGGAGCTGTTTTTT. Translated: CASSLSLTSGRAGELFF.

The chain uses TRBV28 and TRBJ1-5; a possible D gene is TRBD1 (6 bases). CDR3 length: 15 amino acids. Trimming took off 5 bases at V and 6 bases at J, with 17 bases between the two ends. Germline lookup yields CDR1 MDHEN and CDR2 SYDVKM. The CDR3 region has the DNA TGTGCCAGCAGTCCTCGGTCGGGGGGCGTTCAGCCCCAGCATTTT. It yields the protein CASSPRSGGVQPQHF.

The rearrangement uses TRBV11-2 and TRBJ1-5; 7 nucleotides match TRBD1. V was clipped by 3 bases and J by 9 bases; unmatched bases: 11. The germline gives CDR1 SGHAT, CDR2 FQNNGV. The CDR3 totals 15 residues. The CDR3 DNA reads TGTGCCAGCAGCTTGGACGGGACAGCTTCTCGGCCCCAGCATTTT. Translating it yields CASSLDGTASRPQHF. Variable domain in full (rest from reference TRBV11-2 and TRBJ1-5): EAGVAQSPRYKIIEKRQSVAFWCNPISGHATLYWYQQILGQGPKLLIQFQNNGVVDDSQLPKDRFSAERLKGVDSTLKIQPAKLEDSAVYLCASSLDGTASRPQHFGDGTRLSIL.

The chain is built from TRBV5-1 and TRBJ2-7; tentative D call: TRBD1 (5 bases). The CDR3 contains 11 residues. V was shortened by 6 bases and J by 9 bases, with 13 bases between the two germline ends. In germline, CDR1 is SGHRS, CDR2 YFSETQ. The chain's CDR3 is CASTVVRGQYF. CDR3 in DNA: TGCGCCAGCACCGTCGTTAGGGGGCAGTACTTC.

The chain's CDR3 is CASSPPTGSYGYTF. Here the CDR3 DNA reads TGTGCCAGCTCACCACCGACAGGGTCATATGGCTACACCTTC. This chain joins TRBV18 and TRBJ1-2, with 7 bases lining up with TRBD1. Germline loops: CDR1 KGHSH, CDR2 LQKENI. The ends lost 0 bases at V and 5 bases at J; junction bases unmatched: 3. This CDR3 has 14 residues.

This clone was seen just once. This sequence joins TRBV3-1 (or the pseudogene TRBV3-2) and TRBJ2-7; 7 bases fit TRBD2. V lost 4 bases and J lost 5; bases outside the gene matches: 11. This CDR3 comprises 15 residues. Germline V gene lookup returns CDR1 LGHDT and CDR2 YNNKEL (reference sequence). The CDR3 DNA reads as TGTGCCAGCAGCCTCGCGCGGGGGAGGGCGGACGAGCAGTACTTC. Protein: CASSLARGRADEQYF.